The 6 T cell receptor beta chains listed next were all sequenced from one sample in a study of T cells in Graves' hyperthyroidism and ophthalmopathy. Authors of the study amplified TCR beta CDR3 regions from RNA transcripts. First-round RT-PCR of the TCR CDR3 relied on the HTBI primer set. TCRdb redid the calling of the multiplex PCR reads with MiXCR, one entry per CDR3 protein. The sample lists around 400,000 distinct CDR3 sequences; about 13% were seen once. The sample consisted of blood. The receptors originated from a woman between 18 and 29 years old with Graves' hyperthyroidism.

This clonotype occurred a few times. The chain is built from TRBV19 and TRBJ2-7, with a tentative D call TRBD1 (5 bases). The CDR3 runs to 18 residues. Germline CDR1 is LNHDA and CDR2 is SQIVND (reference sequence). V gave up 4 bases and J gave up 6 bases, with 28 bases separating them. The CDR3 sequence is CASSTFQIQGSPSREQYF. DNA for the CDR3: TGTGCCAGTAGTACCTTTCAGATCCAGGGATCACCCTCCCGCGAGCAGTACTTC. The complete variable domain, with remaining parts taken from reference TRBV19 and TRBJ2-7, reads DGGITQSPKYLFRKEGQNVTLSCEQNLNHDAMYWYRQDPGQGLRLIYYSQIVNDFQKGDIAEGYSVSREKKESFPLTVTSAQKNPTAFYLCASSTFQIQGSPSREQYFGPGTRLTVT.

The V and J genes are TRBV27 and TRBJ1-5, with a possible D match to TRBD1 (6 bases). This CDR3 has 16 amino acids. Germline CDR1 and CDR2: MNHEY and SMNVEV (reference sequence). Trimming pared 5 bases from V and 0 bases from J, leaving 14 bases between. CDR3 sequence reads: CASSPHRALSNQPQHF. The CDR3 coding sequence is TGTGCCAGCAGTCCTCACAGGGCTCTTAGCAATCAGCCCCAGCATTTT.

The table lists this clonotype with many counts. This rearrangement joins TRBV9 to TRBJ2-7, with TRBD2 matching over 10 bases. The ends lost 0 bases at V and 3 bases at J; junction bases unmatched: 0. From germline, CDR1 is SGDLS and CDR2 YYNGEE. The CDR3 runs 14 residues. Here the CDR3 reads CASSVASGGYEQYF. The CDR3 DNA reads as TGTGCCAGCAGCGTAGCTAGCGGGGGCTACGAGCAGTACTTC.

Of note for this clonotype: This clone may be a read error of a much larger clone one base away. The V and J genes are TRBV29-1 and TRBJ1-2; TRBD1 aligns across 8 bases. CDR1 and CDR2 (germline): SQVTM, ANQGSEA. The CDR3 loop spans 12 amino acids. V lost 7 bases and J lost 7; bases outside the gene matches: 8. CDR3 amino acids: CSDQGAEGGYTF. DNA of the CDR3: TGCAGCGACCAGGGGGCTGAGGGTGGCTACACCTTC.

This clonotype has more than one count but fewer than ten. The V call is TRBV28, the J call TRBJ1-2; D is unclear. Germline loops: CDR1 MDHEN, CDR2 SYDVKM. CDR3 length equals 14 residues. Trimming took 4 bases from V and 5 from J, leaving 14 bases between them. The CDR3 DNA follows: TGTGCCAGCAGTTCCGACGGAGCCGCGTATGGCTACACCTTC. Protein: CASSSDGAAYGYTF.

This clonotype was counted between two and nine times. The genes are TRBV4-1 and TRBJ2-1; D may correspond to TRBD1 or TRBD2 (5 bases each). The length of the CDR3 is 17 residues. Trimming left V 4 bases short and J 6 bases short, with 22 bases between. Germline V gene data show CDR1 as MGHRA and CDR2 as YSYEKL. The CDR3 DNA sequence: TGCGCCAGCAGCCGTACACCGGGGCAGGGTAGCGTCAATGAGCAGTTCTTC. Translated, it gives CASSRTPGQGSVNEQFF.